This entry concerns a single TCR beta chain. Its antigen remains unidentified. The data stem from a study of cytomegalovirus exposure and HLA in healthy donors. Findings and limits, study-wide: Among TCR beta chains, those listed as cytomegalovirus-associated numbered 164. TCR beta sequences numbering 15,000 to 20,000 were associated with HLA alleles at 0.05 false discovery rate in a later analysis. Among the most significant clusters, several appeared linked to common viral pathogens in a later analysis.

Germline CDR1 is SQVTM and CDR2 is ANQGSEA. Unmatched junction bases numbered 1, after V lost 6 bases and J lost 6 bases. The CDR3 spans 11 residues. With 60 Vbeta and 13 Jbeta primers, the PCR was carried out. Produced via immunoSEQ multiplex PCR; TCRdb's table is partial and in-frame only. The sample includes 150,000 to 200,000 clones, about 80% seen only once; the top ten take around 4.5%. The TCR comes from a man aged 25-45 years in good health and CMV-seronegative. The V call is TRBV29-1, the J call TRBJ1-2; TRBD1 agrees at 10 bases. Sequenced input: PBMCs. Here the CDR3 reads CSVGTGDGYTF. Written as DNA, the CDR3 is TGCAGCGTGGGGACAGGGGATGGCTACACCTTC.